The 25 T cell receptor beta chains listed next were all sequenced from one sample in a study of monozygotic twins with cystic fibrosis. Method: immunoSEQ multiplex PCR; TCRdb's copy keeps in-frame clones and lacks some. The table records just under 20,000 clones, about 90% of them present only once. Sequencing was done on a sample of blood. Source of these receptors: a girl aged 2 to 9 with cystic fibrosis.

This chain joins TRBV6-1 and TRBJ2-5, with D possibly TRBD2 on 7 matching bases. The V end lost 4 bases, the J end lost 5 bases, and 17 bases lay between the germline ends. From germline, CDR1 is MNHNS and CDR2 SASEGT. The CDR3 covers 15 residues. The CDR3 coding sequence is TGTGCCAGCAGTGTGTTCGGGGGGCTGGTGGAGACCCAGTACTTC. Its translation is CASSVFGGLVETQYF.

The table lists this clone with a count of one. The chain uses TRBV27 and TRBJ2-3; TRBD2 aligns across 8 bases. V shed 5 bases, J shed 0 bases, and the junction held 7 bases outside the gene matches. Germline V CDR1 and CDR2: MNHEY, SMNVEV (reference sequence). The CDR3 loop spans 16 amino acids. The DNA for the CDR3 is TGTGCCAGCAGTCCGGGACGGGGGGGGAGCACAGATACGCAGTATTTT. Amino acid sequence: CASSPGRGGSTDTQYF.

J is TRBJ1-1 and V is TRBV9, with TRBD1 identical over 7 bases. V dropped 0 bases and J dropped 5; count of bases not matched to a gene: 1. The CDR3 totals 13 residues. Germline V gene sequence: CDR1 SGDLS, CDR2 YYNGEE. CDR3 coding DNA: TGTGCCAGCAGCGTAGAGACAGGGACTGAAGCTTTCTTT. Its translation: CASSVETGTEAFF.

The rearrangement links TRBV5-8 to TRBJ2-1; 10 bases are shared with TRBD1. This CDR3 has 13 amino acids. Unmatched junction bases numbered 1, after V lost 3 bases and J lost 7 bases. In germline, CDR1 is SGHTS, CDR2 YDEGEE. CDR3 coding DNA: TGTGCCAGCAGCTGGGACAGGGGAAATGAGCAGTTCTTC. Protein: CASSWDRGNEQFF.

The CDR3 region has the DNA TGTGCCAGCAGCTTAGGGGGGTTCGGCTATGGCTACACCTTC. This sequence encodes CASSLGGFGYGYTF. The V call is TRBV13, the J call TRBJ1-2, with D unclear. This CDR3 contains 14 residues. V was trimmed by 0 bases and J by 4 bases, leaving 9 bases between them. CDR1 PRHDT and CDR2 FYEKMQ come from the germline V gene (reference sequence).

This clone was seen more than once but under ten times. V usage is TRBV9 and J usage is TRBJ1-1, with unresolved D. V lost 0 bases to trimming and J lost 5 bases, with 5 bases between them. Germline CDR1 is SGDLS and CDR2 is YYNGEE. The CDR3 covers 12 residues. The CDR3: CASSVVRTEAFF. CDR3 coding DNA: TGTGCCAGCAGCGTAGTTCGGACTGAAGCTTTCTTT.

The rearrangement joins TRBV18 to TRBJ2-2; D is uncertain. The CDR3 is 14 amino acids. The V end was cut by 1 base, the J end by 5 bases, with 8 bases between. The germline V gene has CDR1 KGHSH and CDR2 LQKENI. The CDR3 is CASSPQGSTGELFF. CDR3 nucleotide sequence: TGTGCCAGCTCACCACAGGGATCGACCGGGGAGCTGTTTTTT.

The gene calls are TRBV19 and TRBJ2-5; no firm D call. Trimming removed 4 bases from V and 4 bases from J, with 4 bases in between. This CDR3 spans 11 amino acids. CDR1 is LNHDA and CDR2 is SQIVND in the germline V gene (reference sequence). The CDR3 DNA is TGTGCCAGTAGTAGGGGAGAGACCCAGTACTTC. This translates into CASSRGETQYF.

In this sample, this clone turned up a few times. J is TRBJ2-7 and V is TRBV7-2; D ambiguous. The germline V and J ends were trimmed by 0 bases and 0 bases, with 9 bases remaining between them. The CDR3 loop spans 15 amino acids. Germline-derived CDR1 and CDR2 are SGHTA and FQGNSA. CDR3 loop: CASSLAQDGSYEQYF. CDR3 bases: TGTGCCAGCAGCTTAGCCCAGGACGGCTCCTACGAGCAGTACTTC.

The chain joins TRBV11-2 to TRBJ2-1; D call uncertain. This CDR3 is 16 amino acids long. V lost 5 bases, J lost 5 bases, and 19 bases lay in between. Germline CDR1 and CDR2: SGHAT and FQNNGV. CDR3 sequence: CASSLGPAQNNNEQFF. The CDR3 DNA follows: TGTGCCAGCAGCCTCGGTCCCGCACAGAACAACAATGAGCAGTTCTTC. Drawing the rest from reference TRBV11-2 and TRBJ2-1, the complete variable domain is EAGVAQSPRYKIIEKRQSVAFWCNPISGHATLYWYQQILGQGPKLLIQFQNNGVVDDSQLPKDRFSAERLKGVDSTLKIQPAKLEDSAVYLCASSLGPAQNNNEQFFGPGTRLTVL.

The chain uses TRBV5-1 and TRBJ2-3; D call uncertain. The V end lost 4 bases, the J end lost 0 bases, and 12 bases lay between the germline ends. CDR3 length: 15 amino acids. The V gene's germline CDR1 is SGHRS and CDR2 YFSETQ. The DNA of the CDR3 is TGCGCCAGCAGCCCCGGTAGGGTAAGCACAGATACGCAGTATTTT. The encoded protein is CASSPGRVSTDTQYF.

The CDR3 loop reads CASRWGADPNTEAFF. As DNA, the CDR3 is TGTGCCAGCAGATGGGGGGCCGACCCGAACACTGAAGCTTTCTTT. The chain links TRBV28 to TRBJ1-1; a weak D match, TRBD1 (6 bases). V was clipped by 6 bases and J by 1 base, with 15 bases between them. Germline V gene sequence: CDR1 MDHEN, CDR2 SYDVKM. The length of the CDR3 is 15 residues.

The V and J genes are TRBV4-1 and TRBJ2-1, with 8 bases that match TRBD2. V lost 3 bases, J lost 3 bases, and 16 bases stayed unmatched. Germline CDR1 is MGHRA and CDR2 is YSYEKL. This CDR3 has 19 amino acids. CDR3 sequence reads: CASSQSPSGGPHYYNEQFF. The DNA of the CDR3 is TGCGCCAGCAGCCAGAGCCCCAGCGGGGGCCCTCATTACTACAATGAGCAGTTCTTC.

The chain is built from TRBV19 and TRBJ2-1; TRBD2 matches 8 bases. Germline values: CDR1 LNHDA, CDR2 SQIVND (reference sequence). Trimming at V came to 4 bases and at J to 5 bases, leaving 4 bases not matched to a gene. CDR3 length: 14 amino acids. CDR3 DNA: TGTGCCAGTAGTAGCGGGGGGAACGACAATGAGCAGTTCTTC. The encoded protein is CASSSGGNDNEQFF.

This chain links TRBV30 with TRBJ2-7; D unclear. The germline V gene has CDR1 GTSNPN and CDR2 SVGIG (reference sequence). The CDR3 extends over 12 amino acids. Deletions cut 1 base from V and 6 bases from J, with 10 bases between. CDR3 sequence (DNA): TGTGCCTGGAGTGGGCTGCCCCTCGAGCAGTACTTC. Its translation: CAWSGLPLEQYF. Based on the CDR3 plus reference TRBV30 and TRBJ2-7, the full variable domain is SQTIHQWPATLVQPVGSPLSLECTVEGTSNPNLYWYRQAAGRGLQLLFYSVGIGQISSEVPQNLSASRPQDRQFILSSKKLLLSDSGFYLCAWSGLPLEQYFGPGTRLTVT.

The rearrangement links TRBV7-9 to TRBJ2-7; 8 bases are a match to TRBD1. CDR3 length: 16 residues. From germline, CDR1 is SEHNR and CDR2 FQNEAQ (reference sequence). The ends lost 4 bases at V and 5 bases at J; junction bases unmatched: 13. CDR3 amino acids: CASSSAIWTGKDEQYF. In DNA form, the CDR3 reads TGTGCCAGCAGCTCCGCCATATGGACAGGGAAGGACGAGCAGTACTTC.

The chain is built from TRBV23-1 and TRBJ1-5; a possible D gene is TRBD1 (5 bases). TRBV23-1 is an open reading frame, and its role is uncertain. The ends were cut back, 4 bases at V and 0 bases at J, with 13 bases in the middle. The length of the CDR3 is 16 residues. Here the CDR3 DNA reads TGCGCCAGCAGTCGGTGGGGGACGGATAGCAATCAGCCCCAGCATTTT. Translation gives CASSRWGTDSNQPQHF.

This clone occurred once. The chain is built from TRBV9 and TRBJ2-3; 13 bases match TRBD2. The CDR3 spans 17 residues. The germline CDR1 and CDR2 sequences are SGDLS and YYNGEE. The V and J ends lost 3 bases and 2 bases, in that order; junction bases with no gene match: 6. The CDR3 bases are TGTGCCAGCAGCGCCGTTGGGACTAGCGGGAACACAGATACGCAGTATTTT. Translating it yields CASSAVGTSGNTDTQYF.

In its sample, this clone is medium-sized. The chain uses TRBV7-9 and TRBJ2-1; D perhaps matches TRBD2 (5 bases). Per germline, CDR1 SEHNR and CDR2 FQNEAQ (reference sequence). Trimming cost V 5 bases and J 2 bases, with 13 bases left between them. The CDR3 has 15 amino acids. This CDR3 reads CASSRLAVTYNEQFF. The CDR3 DNA is TGTGCCAGCAGCCGTCTAGCCGTCACCTACAATGAGCAGTTCTTC.

This chain connects TRBV5-4 to TRBJ1-1; possibly TRBD1 for D (5 bases). Germline CDR1 and CDR2: SGHNT and YYREEE (reference sequence). This CDR3 has 13 residues. Trimming took off 4 bases at V and 2 bases at J, with 9 bases between the two ends. This CDR3 is CASSEGQNTEAFF. CDR3 DNA sequence: TGTGCCAGCAGCGAGGGGCAAAACACTGAAGCTTTCTTT.

The chain links TRBV30 to TRBJ1-2, with 10 bases fitting TRBD1. J gave up 7 bases and V 1 base, and 15 bases lay outside the gene matches. Germline V CDR1 and CDR2: GTSNPN, SVGIG (reference sequence). The CDR3 is 17 residues long. CDR3 sequence reads: CAWSASGVRDRGFGYTF. CDR3 DNA sequence: TGTGCCTGGAGTGCAAGTGGGGTCCGGGACAGGGGTTTTGGCTACACCTTC.

The J gene is TRBJ1-2, the V gene TRBV19; TRBD1 might be the D (6 bases). The ends were cut back, 0 bases at V and 6 bases at J, with 23 bases in the middle. Germline V gene lookup returns CDR1 LNHDA and CDR2 SQIVND (reference sequence). The CDR3 runs 18 residues. In nucleotides, the CDR3 is TGTGCCAGTAGTATAGATCTAAGGACACTCTCCCGACAGGATGGCTACACCTTC. The encoded protein is CASSIDLRTLSRQDGYTF.

The chain is built from TRBV27 and TRBJ2-5, with TRBD2 matching over 11 bases. V was pared by 6 bases and J by 4 bases, with 10 bases of the junction left unmatched. Germline CDR1 and CDR2: MNHEY and SMNVEV (reference sequence). The CDR3 covers 16 residues. The CDR3 sequence is CASRTSGALEGETQYF. CDR3 coding DNA: TGTGCCAGCAGGACTAGCGGGGCCCTTGAAGGAGAGACCCAGTACTTC.

V is TRBV7-8 and J is TRBJ2-1; weak D call: TRBD2 (5 bases). Trimming removed 6 bases from V and 2 bases from J, with 14 bases in between. This CDR3 has 15 amino acids. Looked up from germline, CDR1 is SGHVS and CDR2 is FQNEAQ. The CDR3 spells CASSFRDITYNEQFF. The CDR3 nucleotides read TGTGCCAGCAGTTTCCGGGATATAACCTACAATGAGCAGTTCTTC.

The chain has TRBV6-5 and TRBJ1-2, with D possibly being TRBD1 (6 bases). This CDR3 comprises 16 residues. From germline, CDR1 is MNHEY and CDR2 SVGAGI. Trimming shortened V by 3 bases and J by 3 bases, and 17 bases separated the two germline ends. CDR3 coding DNA: TGTGCCAGCAGTTATTCCCGGACAGCGCAGGACTATGGCTACACCTTC. Its translation is CASSYSRTAQDYGYTF.